Below, 3 T cell receptor beta chains from the same sample are listed, as sequenced in a study of blood T cell repertoires in COVID-19. Measured with immunoSEQ multiplex PCR; TCRdb has only the in-frame clones, and not every one. The data contain roughly 370,000 clones, just under 90% of them seen just once; the ten biggest clones take up approximately 9.3%. The sequenced material came from PBMCs or T cells enriched from blood (not recorded which). The receptors stem from a woman aged 45 to 65 who had recovered from COVID-19.

This clone was seen just once. V gene TRBV5-1 combines with J gene TRBJ2-3; TRBD2 might be the D (6 bases). Trimming shortened V by 4 bases and J by 0 bases, and 12 bases separated the two germline ends. CDR3 length equals 15 residues. The germline CDR1 and CDR2 sequences are SGHRS and YFSETQ. The chain's CDR3 is CASSRRESSTDTQYF. The CDR3 DNA reads TGCGCCAGCAGCAGGAGGGAAAGTAGCACAGATACGCAGTATTTT.

The J gene is TRBJ1-2, the V gene TRBV4-1; TRBD1 matches 9 bases. From germline, CDR1 is MGHRA and CDR2 YSYEKL. The CDR3 is made up of 15 amino acids. V gave up 7 bases and J gave up 5 bases; unmatched junction bases: 11. In DNA form, the CDR3 reads TGCGCCAGCACCCAGCCGGGACAGGGTCTTTATGGCTACACCTTC. This translates into CASTQPGQGLYGYTF.

This chain links TRBV19 with TRBJ1-5, with TRBD1 identical over 8 bases. The junction had 11 bases not matched to a gene; V was cut back by 10 bases and J by 6 bases. The CDR3 totals 14 residues. Germline lookup yields CDR1 LNHDA and CDR2 SQIVND (reference sequence). The CDR3 protein is CATTPDRGSQPQHF. The CDR3 nucleotides read TGTGCCACTACGCCCGACAGGGGAAGTCAGCCCCAGCATTTT.